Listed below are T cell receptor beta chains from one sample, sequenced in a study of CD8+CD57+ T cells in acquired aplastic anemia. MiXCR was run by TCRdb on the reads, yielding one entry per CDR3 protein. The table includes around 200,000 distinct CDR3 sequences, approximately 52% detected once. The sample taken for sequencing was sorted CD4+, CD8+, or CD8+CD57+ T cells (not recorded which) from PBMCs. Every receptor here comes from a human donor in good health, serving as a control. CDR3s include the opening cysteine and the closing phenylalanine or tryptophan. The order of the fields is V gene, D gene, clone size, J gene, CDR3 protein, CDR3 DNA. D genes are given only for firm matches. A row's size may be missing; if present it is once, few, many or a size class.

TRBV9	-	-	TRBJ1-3	CASSLLGQYLDTIYF	TGTGCCAGCAGCCTCCTAGGACAGTACCTAGACACCATATATTTT
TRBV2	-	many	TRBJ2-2	CASSVFWELFF	TGTGCCAGCAGTGTATTTTGGGAGCTGTTTTTT
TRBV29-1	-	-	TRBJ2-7	CSVDIRVRVHEQYF	TGCAGCGTTGATATCAGGGTAAGAGTCCACGAGCAGTACTTC
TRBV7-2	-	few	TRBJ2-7	CASSLAGRGLVHEQYF	TGTGCCAGCAGCTTAGCTGGTAGGGGGTTGGTCCACGAGCAGTACTTC
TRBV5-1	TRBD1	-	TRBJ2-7	CASSLGTAYEQHF	TGCGCCAGCAGCTTAGGGACAGCCTACGAGCAGCACTTC
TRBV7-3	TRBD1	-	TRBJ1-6	CASSLLPGGAGAPLHF	TGTGCCAGCAGCCTCCTCCCAGGGGGCGCCGGGGCACCCCTCCACTTT
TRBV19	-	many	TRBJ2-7	CASSIIGMSSYEQYF	TGTGCCAGTAGTATAATCGGAATGAGCTCCTACGAGCAGTACTTC
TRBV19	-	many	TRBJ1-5	CASSMPDQPQHF	TGTGCCAGTAGTATGCCAGATCAGCCCCAGCATTTT
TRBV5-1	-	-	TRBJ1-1	CASAKDSTATEAFF	TGCGCCAGCGCGAAGGATTCAACCGCGACTGAAGCTTTCTTT
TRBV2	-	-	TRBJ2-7	CASRGNLASDPPTYEQYF	TGTGCCAGCAGGGGCAATCTGGCGTCGGATCCCCCCACCTACGAGCAGTACTTC
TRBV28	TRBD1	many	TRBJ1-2	CASSGYGTALYGYTF	TGTGCCAGCAGTGGTTACGGGACAGCCCTCTATGGCTACACCTTC
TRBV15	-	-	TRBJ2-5	CATSRDIQVQETQYF	TGTGCCACCAGCAGAGATATTCAGGTACAAGAGACCCAGTACTTC
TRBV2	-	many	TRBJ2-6	CASSERPSGANVLTF	TGTGCCAGCAGTGAACGGCCCTCTGGGGCCAACGTCCTGACTTTC
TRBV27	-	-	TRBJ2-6	CASSFGRPWANVLTF	TGTGCCAGCAGTTTTGGAAGGCCCTGGGCCAACGTCCTGACTTTC
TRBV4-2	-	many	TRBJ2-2	CASSLQVQGGTGELFF	TGTGCCAGCAGCCTTCAAGTTCAGGGCGGGACCGGGGAGCTGTTTTTT
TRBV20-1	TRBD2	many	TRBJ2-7	CSARDPSTSGRERYEQYF	TGCAGTGCTAGAGACCCCTCGACTAGCGGGAGGGAGAGGTACGAGCAGTACTTC
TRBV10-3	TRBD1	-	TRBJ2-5	CAIRKTGDQETQYF	TGTGCCATCAGAAAAACAGGGGACCAAGAGACCCAGTACTTC
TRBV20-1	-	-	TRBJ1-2	CSASGRAGYTF	TGCAGTGCTAGCGGCAGGGCTGGCTACACCTTC
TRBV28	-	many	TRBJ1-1	CASSAQNTEAFF	TGTGCCAGCAGCGCCCAGAACACTGAAGCTTTCTTT
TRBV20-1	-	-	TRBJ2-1	CSASSPGQGTPNNEQFF	TGCAGTGCCAGCTCACCAGGGCAGGGCACCCCAAACAATGAGCAGTTCTTC
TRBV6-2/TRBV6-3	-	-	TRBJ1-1	CASRPGGSTEAFF	TGTGCCAGCAGACCTGGGGGAAGCACTGAAGCTTTCTTT
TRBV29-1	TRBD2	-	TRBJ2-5	CSSSGGAGETQYF	TGCAGCTCGAGCGGGGGGGCGGGAGAGACCCAGTACTTC